The present T cell receptor beta chain was sequenced within a study of blood T cell repertoires in COVID-19. Whole-study context: Material from acute and convalescent COVID-19 was sourced from the United States, Italy and Spain. From T cells, B-cell-depleted T cells, or PBMCs came the material, which was cDNA or gDNA.

As handled by the study authors: Cell counts per sample came from amplifying reference gene primers. Only in-frame clones appear in the TCRdb table, and some are missing; sequencing was by immunoSEQ multiplex PCR. V, J and clone size were drawn from that table, and D and trimming were deduced from the DNA. Of 25,000 to 40,000 clones in the sample, roughly 91% are singletons; the top ten hold about 1%. Germline V gene data show CDR1 as MDHEN and CDR2 as SYDVKM. V lost 3 bases and J lost 6; bases outside the gene matches: 7. The length of the CDR3 is 15 residues. V usage is TRBV28 and J usage is TRBJ1-5, with 8 bases aligning to TRBD1. The sequence was obtained from a man in his 70s with active or convalescent COVID-19. Sequencing used peripheral blood. In nucleotides, the CDR3 is TGTGCCAGCAGTTTTGGGACAGGCTTCATTCAGCCCCAGCATTTT. Protein product: CASSFGTGFIQPQHF.